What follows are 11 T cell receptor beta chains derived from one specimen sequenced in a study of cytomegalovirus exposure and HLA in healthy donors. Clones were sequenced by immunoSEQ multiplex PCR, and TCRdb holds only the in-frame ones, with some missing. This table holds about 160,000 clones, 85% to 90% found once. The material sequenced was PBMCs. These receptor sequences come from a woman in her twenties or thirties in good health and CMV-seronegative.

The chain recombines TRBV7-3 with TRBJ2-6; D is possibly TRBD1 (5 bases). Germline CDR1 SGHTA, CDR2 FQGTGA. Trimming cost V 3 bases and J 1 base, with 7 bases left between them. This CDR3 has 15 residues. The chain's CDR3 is CASSFQGSGANVLTF. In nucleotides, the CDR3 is TGTGCCAGCAGCTTTCAGGGTTCTGGGGCCAACGTCCTGACTTTC.

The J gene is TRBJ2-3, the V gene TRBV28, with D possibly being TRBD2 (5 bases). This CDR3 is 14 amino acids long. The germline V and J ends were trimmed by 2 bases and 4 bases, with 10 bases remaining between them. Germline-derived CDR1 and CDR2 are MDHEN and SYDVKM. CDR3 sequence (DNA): TGTGCCAGCAGTTTACGGGGTTCGGCAGATACGCAGTATTTT. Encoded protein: CASSLRGSADTQYF.

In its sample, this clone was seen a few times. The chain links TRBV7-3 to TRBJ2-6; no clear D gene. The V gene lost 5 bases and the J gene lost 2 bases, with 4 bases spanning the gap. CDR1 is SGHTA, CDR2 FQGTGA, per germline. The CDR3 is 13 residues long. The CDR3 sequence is CASSLPGANVLTF. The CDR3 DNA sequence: TGTGCCAGCAGCCTCCCTGGGGCCAACGTCCTGACTTTC.

The CDR3 sequence: CASSSGSGNTIYF. The CDR3 DNA reads TGTGCCAGCTCATCGGGCTCTGGAAACACCATATATTTT. This chain connects TRBV27 to TRBJ1-3; D gene uncertain. This CDR3 region has 13 residues. Germline values: CDR1 MNHEY, CDR2 SMNVEV (reference sequence). V was trimmed by 8 bases and J by 0 bases, leaving 8 bases between them.

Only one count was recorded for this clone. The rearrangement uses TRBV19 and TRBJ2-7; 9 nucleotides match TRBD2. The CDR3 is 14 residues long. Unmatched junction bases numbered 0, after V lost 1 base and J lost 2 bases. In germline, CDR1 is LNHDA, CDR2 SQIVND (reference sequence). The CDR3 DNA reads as TGTGCCAGTAGTATAGCTAGCGGGGCCTACGAGCAGTACTTC. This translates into CASSIASGAYEQYF. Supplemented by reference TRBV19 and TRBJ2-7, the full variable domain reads DGGITQSPKYLFRKEGQNVTLSCEQNLNHDAMYWYRQDPGQGLRLIYYSQIVNDFQKGDIAEGYSVSREKKESFPLTVTSAQKNPTAFYLCASSIASGAYEQYFGPGTRLTVT.

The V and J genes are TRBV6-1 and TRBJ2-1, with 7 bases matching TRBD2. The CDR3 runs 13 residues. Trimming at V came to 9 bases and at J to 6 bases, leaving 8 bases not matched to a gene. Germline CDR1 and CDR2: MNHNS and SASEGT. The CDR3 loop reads CASSLASLNEQFF. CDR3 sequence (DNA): TGTGCCAGTTCACTAGCGTCCCTCAATGAGCAGTTCTTC.

The CDR3 reads CASSLTGWGYTF. In nucleotides, the CDR3 is TGTGCCAGCAGCTTAACTGGGTGGGGCTACACCTTC. The genes are TRBV7-6 and TRBJ1-2; D remains unclear. The CDR3 has 12 amino acids. Germline CDR1 is SGHVS and CDR2 is FNYEAQ. V lost 2 bases, J lost 8 bases, and 9 bases lay in between.

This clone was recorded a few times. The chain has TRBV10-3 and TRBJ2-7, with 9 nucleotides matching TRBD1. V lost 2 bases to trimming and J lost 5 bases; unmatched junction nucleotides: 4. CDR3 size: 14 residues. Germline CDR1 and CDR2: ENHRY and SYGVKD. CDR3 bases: TGTGCCATCAGTGAGCCGGGACAGGGCGACGAGCAGTACTTC. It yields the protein CAISEPGQGDEQYF.

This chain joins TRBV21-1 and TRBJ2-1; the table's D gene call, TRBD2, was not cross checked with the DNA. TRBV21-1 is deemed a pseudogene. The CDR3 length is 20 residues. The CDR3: CASSHRLGTSGRASYNEQFF. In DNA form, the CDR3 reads TGTGCCAGCAGCCACCGCCTTGGGACTAGCGGGAGGGCCTCATACAATGAGCAGTTCTTC.

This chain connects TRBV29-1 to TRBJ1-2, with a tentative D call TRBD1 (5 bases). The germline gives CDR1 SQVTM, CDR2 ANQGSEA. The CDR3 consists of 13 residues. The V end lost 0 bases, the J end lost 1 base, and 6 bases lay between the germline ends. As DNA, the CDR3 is TGCAGCGTTGAAGAGACAGATAACTATGGCTACACCTTC. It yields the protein CSVEETDNYGYTF.

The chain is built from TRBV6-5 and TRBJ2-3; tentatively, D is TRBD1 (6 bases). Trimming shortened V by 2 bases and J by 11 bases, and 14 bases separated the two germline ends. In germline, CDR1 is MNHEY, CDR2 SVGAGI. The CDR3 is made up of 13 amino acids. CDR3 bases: TGTGCCAGCAGTTACACGACAGGTTCTAGGCAGTATTTT. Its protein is CASSYTTGSRQYF.